This TCR beta chain originates from a study of OX40 agonist ivuxolimab in advanced cancers. Study-wide context: Melanoma, hepatocellular carcinoma, head and neck or renal cell cancer occurred in dose-escalation patients.

Data came from immunoSEQ multiplex PCR; TCRdb stores just in-frame clones and leaves some out. This sample yields under 85,000 clones, of which over 85% are seen a single time; roughly 5% belongs to the top ten. Autoimmune disease history or systemic immunosuppression disqualified patients. The study sampled blood at baseline, cycle 4 day 1, and cycle 7 day 1. CDR1 and CDR2 from the germline V gene are MNHNS and SASEGT. Unmatched junction bases numbered 0, after V lost 8 bases and J lost 10 bases. The CDR3 is 12 residues long. Sample: CD4+ or CD8+ T cells sorted from blood, taken in a trial of the OX40 agonist ivuxolimab. The chain combines TRBV6-1 with TRBJ2-1, with TRBD2 matching 15 bases. This clonotype originated in an adult with an advanced solid tumor such as melanoma, head and neck, liver or kidney cancer. The CDR3 coding sequence is TGTGCCAGCGGACTAGCGGGAGGGGAGCAGTTCTTC. Translating gives CASGLAGGEQFF.